This TCR beta chain emerged from a study of T cell changes during pregnancy in multiple sclerosis. Using immunoSEQ multiplex PCR, the repertoire was profiled, and TCRdb retains in-frame clones only, with some absent. The sample records 90,000 to 95,000 clones, approximately 94% being singletons. The J segment lost 5 bases and the V segment lost 2 bases, leaving 7 bases of the junction unmatched. Looked up from germline, CDR1 is SGHRS and CDR2 is YFSETQ. The CDR3 contains 15 residues. This clonotype originated in a female donor with multiple sclerosis, enrolled in a pregnancy study. Sequenced material: peripheral blood, taken in the third trimester of pregnancy. The chain uses TRBV5-1 and TRBJ2-7; 10 positions agree with TRBD2. The chain's CDR3 is CASSFSGRGNNEQYF. CDR3 DNA: TGCGCCAGCAGCTTCAGCGGGAGGGGTAACAACGAGCAGTACTTC.